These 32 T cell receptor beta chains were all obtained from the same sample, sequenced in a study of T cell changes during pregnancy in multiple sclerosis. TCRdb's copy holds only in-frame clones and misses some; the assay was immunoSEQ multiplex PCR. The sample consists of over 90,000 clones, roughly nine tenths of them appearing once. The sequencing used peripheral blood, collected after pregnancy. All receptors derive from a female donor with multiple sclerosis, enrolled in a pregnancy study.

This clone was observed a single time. CDR3 sequence (DNA): TGTGCCAGTAGTATGCAGGGGCCCTACAATGAGCAGTTCTTC. This gives the protein CASSMQGPYNEQFF. The V gene is TRBV19, the J gene TRBJ2-1; a weak D match, TRBD1 (6 bases). The CDR3 is made up of 14 amino acids. Germline CDR1 is LNHDA and CDR2 is SQIVND (reference sequence). Trimming stripped 3 bases from V and 2 bases from J, with 8 bases between.

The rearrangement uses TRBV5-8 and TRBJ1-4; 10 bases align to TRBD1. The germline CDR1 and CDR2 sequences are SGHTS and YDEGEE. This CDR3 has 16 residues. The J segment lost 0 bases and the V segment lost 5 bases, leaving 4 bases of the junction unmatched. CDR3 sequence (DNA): TGTGCCAGCAGACCCGGACAGGGGGCAACTAATGAAAAACTGTTTTTT. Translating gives CASRPGQGATNEKLFF. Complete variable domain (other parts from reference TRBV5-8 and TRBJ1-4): EAGVTQSPTHLIKTRGQQATLRCSPISGHTSVYWYQQALGLGLQFLLWYDEGEERNRGNFPPRFSGRQFPNYSSELNVNALELEDSALYLCASRPGQGATNEKLFFGSGTQLSVL.

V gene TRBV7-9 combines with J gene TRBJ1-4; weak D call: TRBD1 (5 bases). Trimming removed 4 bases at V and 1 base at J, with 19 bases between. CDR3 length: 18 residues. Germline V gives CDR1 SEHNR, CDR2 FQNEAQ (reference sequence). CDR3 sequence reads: CASSYKNQWGETNEKLFF. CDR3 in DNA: TGTGCCAGCAGCTACAAGAATCAGTGGGGGGAAACTAATGAAAAACTGTTTTTT.

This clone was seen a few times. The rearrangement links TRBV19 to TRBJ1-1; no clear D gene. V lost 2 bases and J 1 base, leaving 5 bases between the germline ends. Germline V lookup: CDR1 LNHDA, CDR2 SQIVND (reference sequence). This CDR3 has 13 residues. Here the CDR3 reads CASSIQANTEAFF. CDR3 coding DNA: TGTGCCAGTAGTATACAGGCGAACACTGAAGCTTTCTTT.

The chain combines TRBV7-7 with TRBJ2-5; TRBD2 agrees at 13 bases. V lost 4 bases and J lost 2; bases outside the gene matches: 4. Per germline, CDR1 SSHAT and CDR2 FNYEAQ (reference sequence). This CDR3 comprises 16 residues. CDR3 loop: CASSSRLAGGQETQYF. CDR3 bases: TGTGCCAGCAGCTCGAGACTAGCGGGGGGTCAAGAGACCCAGTACTTC.

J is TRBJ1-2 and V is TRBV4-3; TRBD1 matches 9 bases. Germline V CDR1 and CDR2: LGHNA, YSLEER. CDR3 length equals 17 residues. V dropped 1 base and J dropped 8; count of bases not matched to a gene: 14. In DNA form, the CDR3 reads TGCGCCAGCAGCCAAGGGATGGGGGACAGGGTAATTCTGGGCTACACCTTC. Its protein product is CASSQGMGDRVILGYTF.

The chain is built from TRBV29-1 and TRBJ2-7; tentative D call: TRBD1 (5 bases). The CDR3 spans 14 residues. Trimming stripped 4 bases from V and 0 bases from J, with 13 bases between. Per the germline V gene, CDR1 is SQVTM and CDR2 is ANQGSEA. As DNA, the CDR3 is TGCAGCGTTGTTAATCAGGGAAGCTCCTACGAGCAGTACTTC. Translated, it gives CSVVNQGSSYEQYF.

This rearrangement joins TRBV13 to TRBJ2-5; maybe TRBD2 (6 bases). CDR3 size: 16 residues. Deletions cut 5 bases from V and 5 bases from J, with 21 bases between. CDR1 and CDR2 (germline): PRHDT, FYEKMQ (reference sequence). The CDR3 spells CASSRVGGLSGETQYF. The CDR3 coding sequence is TGTGCCAGCAGCCGGGTCGGGGGACTTTCCGGGGAGACCCAGTACTTC.

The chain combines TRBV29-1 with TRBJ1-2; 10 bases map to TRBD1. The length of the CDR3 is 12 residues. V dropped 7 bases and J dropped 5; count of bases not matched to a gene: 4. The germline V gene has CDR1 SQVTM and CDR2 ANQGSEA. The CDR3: CSGRDRGYGYTF. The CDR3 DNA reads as TGCAGCGGCCGGGACAGGGGTTATGGCTACACCTTC.

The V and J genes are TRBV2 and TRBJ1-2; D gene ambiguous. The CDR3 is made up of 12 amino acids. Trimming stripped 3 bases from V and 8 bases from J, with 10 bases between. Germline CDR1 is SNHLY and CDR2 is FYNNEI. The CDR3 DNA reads TGTGCCAGCAGTGAGGAGGGTGGCGGCTACACCTTC. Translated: CASSEEGGGYTF. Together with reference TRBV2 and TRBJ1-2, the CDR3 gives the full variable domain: EPEVTQTPSHQVTQMGQEVILRCVPISNHLYFYWYRQILGQKVEFLVSFYNNEISEKSEIFDDQFSVERPDGSNFTLKIRSTKLEDSAMYFCASSEEGGGYTFGSGTRLTVV.

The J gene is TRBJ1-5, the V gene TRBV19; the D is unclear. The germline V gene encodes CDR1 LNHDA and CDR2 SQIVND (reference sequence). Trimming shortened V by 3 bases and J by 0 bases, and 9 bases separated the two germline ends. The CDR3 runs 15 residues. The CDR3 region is CASSIVFLSNQPQHF. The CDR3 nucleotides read TGTGCCAGTAGTATTGTTTTCCTTAGCAATCAGCCCCAGCATTTT.

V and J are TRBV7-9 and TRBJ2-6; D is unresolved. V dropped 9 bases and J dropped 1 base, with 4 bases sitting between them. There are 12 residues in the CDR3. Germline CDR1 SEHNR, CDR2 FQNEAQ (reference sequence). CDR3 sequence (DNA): TGTGCCAGTACTTCTGGGGCCAACGTCCTGACTTTC. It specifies CASTSGANVLTF.

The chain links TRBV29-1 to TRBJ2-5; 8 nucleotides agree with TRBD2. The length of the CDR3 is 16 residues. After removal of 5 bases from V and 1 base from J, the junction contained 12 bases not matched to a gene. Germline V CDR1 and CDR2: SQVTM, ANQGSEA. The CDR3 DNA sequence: TGCAGCGTTCGTGGGGGGCGACTAGCGCCCCAAGAGACCCAGTACTTC. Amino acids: CSVRGGRLAPQETQYF.

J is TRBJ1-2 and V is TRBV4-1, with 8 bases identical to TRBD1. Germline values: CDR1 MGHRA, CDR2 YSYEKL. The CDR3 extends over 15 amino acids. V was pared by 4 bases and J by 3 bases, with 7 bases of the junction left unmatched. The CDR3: CASSPPLQGDYGYTF. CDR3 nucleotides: TGCGCCAGCAGCCCACCCCTACAGGGGGACTATGGCTACACCTTC.

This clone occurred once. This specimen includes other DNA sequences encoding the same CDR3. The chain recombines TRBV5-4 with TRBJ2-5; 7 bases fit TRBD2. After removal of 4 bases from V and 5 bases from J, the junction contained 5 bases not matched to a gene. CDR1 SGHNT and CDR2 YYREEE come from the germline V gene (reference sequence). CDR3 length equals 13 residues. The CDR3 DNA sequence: TGTGCCAGCAGCCCTAGCGGAGCGGAGACCCAGTACTTC. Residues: CASSPSGAETQYF.

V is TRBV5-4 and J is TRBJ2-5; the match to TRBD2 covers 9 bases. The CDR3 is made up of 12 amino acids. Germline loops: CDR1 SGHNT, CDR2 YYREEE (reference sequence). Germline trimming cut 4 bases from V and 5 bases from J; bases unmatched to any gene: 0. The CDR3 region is CASSAGGETQYF. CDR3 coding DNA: TGTGCCAGCAGCGCGGGGGGGGAGACCCAGTACTTC.

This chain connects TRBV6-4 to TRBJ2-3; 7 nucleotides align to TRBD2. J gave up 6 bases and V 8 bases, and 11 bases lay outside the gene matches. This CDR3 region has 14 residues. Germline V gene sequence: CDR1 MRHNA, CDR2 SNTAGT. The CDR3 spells CASSLAGETDTQYF. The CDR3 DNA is TGTGCCAGCTCTCTGGCGGGAGAAACGGATACGCAGTATTTT.

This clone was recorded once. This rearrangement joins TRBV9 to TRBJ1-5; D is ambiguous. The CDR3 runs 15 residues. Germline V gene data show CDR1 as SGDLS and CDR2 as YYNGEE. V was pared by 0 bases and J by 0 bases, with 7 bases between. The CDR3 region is CASSVGRHSNQPQHF. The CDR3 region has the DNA TGTGCCAGCAGCGTAGGCAGGCATAGCAATCAGCCCCAGCATTTT.

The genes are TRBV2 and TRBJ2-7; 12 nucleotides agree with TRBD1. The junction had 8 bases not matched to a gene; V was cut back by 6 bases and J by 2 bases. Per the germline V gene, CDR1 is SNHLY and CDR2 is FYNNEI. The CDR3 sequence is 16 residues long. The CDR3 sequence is CASRGTGGLRTYEQYF. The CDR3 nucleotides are TGTGCCAGCAGGGGGACAGGGGGCCTTCGGACCTACGAGCAGTACTTC.

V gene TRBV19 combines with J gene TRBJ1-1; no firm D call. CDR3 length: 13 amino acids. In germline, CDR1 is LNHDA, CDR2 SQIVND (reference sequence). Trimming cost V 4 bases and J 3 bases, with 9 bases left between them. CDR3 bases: TGTGCCAGTAGTACCGACATAGACACTGAAGCTTTCTTT. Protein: CASSTDIDTEAFF. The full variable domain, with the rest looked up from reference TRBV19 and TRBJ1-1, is DGGITQSPKYLFRKEGQNVTLSCEQNLNHDAMYWYRQDPGQGLRLIYYSQIVNDFQKGDIAEGYSVSREKKESFPLTVTSAQKNPTAFYLCASSTDIDTEAFFGQGTRLTVV.

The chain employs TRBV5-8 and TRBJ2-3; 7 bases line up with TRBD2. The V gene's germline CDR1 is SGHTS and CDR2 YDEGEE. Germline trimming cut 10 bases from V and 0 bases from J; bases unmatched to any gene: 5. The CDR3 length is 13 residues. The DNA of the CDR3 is TGTGCCTCCCGGGGGGTCAGCACAGATACGCAGTATTTT. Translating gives CASRGVSTDTQYF.

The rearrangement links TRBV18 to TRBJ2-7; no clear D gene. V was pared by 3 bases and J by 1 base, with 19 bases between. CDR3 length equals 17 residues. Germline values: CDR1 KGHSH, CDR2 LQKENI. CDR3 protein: CASSPVGQKRGSYEQYF. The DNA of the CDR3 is TGTGCCAGCTCACCTGTCGGTCAGAAGCGCGGATCCTACGAGCAGTACTTC.

The CDR3 nucleotides are TGTGCCACCAGCAGAGGAGACAGGGTCTACGAGCAGTACTTC. It is translated as CATSRGDRVYEQYF. This chain links TRBV15 with TRBJ2-7; 7 bases are a match to TRBD1. Germline V gene sequence: CDR1 LNHNV, CDR2 YYDKDF (reference sequence). V lost 1 base, J lost 3 bases, and 3 bases stayed unmatched. This CDR3 has 14 residues.

CDR3 bases: TGCGCCAGCAGCCGGACTAGCGGGAGGGGTGACTCCTACGAGCAGTACTTC. Amino acid sequence: CASSRTSGRGDSYEQYF. This chain joins TRBV5-1 and TRBJ2-7, with 15 bases aligning to TRBD2. Germline CDR1 is SGHRS and CDR2 is YFSETQ. V lost 4 bases, J lost 0 bases, and 5 bases stayed unmatched. The CDR3 totals 17 residues.

In nucleotides, the CDR3 is TGTGCCAGCAGGGAGGACAGGGGGCCTTTCTACGAGCAGTACTTC. Amino acid sequence: CASREDRGPFYEQYF. The V gene is TRBV7-8, the J gene TRBJ2-7, with 11 bases that match TRBD1. Trimming took 6 bases from V and 3 from J; bases not matched to a gene: 7. Germline CDR1 reads SGHVS; CDR2 reads FQNEAQ. CDR3 length: 15 amino acids.

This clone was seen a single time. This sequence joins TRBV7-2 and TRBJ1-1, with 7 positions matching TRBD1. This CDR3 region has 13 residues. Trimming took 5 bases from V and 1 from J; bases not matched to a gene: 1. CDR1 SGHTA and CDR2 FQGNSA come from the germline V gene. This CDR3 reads CASSGQANTEAFF. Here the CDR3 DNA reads TGTGCCAGCAGCGGACAGGCGAACACTGAAGCTTTCTTT.

The CDR3 here is CASSNEGLAGETQYF. CDR3 coding DNA: TGTGCCAGTAGTAACGAAGGACTAGCGGGGGAGACCCAGTACTTC. This chain connects TRBV19 to TRBJ2-5, with TRBD2 matching over 12 bases. CDR3 length equals 15 residues. Germline CDR1 reads LNHDA; CDR2 reads SQIVND (reference sequence). The trim removed 4 bases at V and 5 bases at J, leaving 5 bases unmatched.

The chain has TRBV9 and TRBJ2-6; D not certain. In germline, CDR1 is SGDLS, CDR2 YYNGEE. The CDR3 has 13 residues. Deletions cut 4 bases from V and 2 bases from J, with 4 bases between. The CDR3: CASSLTGANVLTF. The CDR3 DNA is TGTGCCAGCAGCCTAACTGGGGCCAACGTCCTGACTTTC.

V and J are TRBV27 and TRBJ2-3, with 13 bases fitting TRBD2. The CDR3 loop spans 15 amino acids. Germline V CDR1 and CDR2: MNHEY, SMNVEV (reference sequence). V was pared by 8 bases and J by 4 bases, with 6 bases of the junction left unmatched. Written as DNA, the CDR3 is TGTGCCAGCGCCTCGGGACTAGCGGGATCAGATACGCAGTATTTT. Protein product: CASASGLAGSDTQYF.

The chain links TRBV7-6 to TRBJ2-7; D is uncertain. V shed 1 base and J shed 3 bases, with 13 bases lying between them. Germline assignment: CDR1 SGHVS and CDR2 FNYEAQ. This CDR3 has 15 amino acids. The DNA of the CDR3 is TGTGCCAGCAGCTTAGGTACAGATATATTCTACGAGCAGTACTTC. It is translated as CASSLGTDIFYEQYF.

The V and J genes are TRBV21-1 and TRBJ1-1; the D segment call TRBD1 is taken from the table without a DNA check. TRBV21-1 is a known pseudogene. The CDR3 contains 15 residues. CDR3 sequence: CASPNRDRLNTEAFF. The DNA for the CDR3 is TGTGCCAGCCCCAATCGGGACAGATTGAACACTGAAGCTTTCTTT.

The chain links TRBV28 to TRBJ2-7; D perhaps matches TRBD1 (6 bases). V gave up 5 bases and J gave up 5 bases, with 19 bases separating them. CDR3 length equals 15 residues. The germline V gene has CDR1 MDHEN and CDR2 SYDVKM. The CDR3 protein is CASSMRTAHYDEQYF. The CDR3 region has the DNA TGTGCCAGCAGTATGAGGACAGCCCACTACGACGAGCAGTACTTC.